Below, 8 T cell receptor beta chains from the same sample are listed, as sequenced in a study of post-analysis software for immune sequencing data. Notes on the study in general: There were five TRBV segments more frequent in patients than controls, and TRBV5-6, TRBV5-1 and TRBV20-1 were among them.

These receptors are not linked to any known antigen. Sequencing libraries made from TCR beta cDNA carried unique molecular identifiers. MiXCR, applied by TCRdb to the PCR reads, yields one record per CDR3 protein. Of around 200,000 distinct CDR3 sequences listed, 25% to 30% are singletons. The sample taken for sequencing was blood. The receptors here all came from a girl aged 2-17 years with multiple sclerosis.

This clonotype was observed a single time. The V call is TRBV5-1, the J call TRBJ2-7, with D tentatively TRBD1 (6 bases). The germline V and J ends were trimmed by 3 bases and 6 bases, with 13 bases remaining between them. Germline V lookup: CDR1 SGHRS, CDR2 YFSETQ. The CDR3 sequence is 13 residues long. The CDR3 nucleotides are TGCGCCAGCAGCTCGACAGGAGGCGGCGAGCAGTACTTC. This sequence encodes CASSSTGGGEQYF.

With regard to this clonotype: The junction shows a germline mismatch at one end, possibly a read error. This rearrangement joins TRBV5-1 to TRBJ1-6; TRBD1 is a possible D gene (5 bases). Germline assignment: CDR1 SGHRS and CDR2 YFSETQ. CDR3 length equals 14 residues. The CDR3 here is CASSPQGESSPPHF. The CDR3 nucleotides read TGCGCCAGCAGCCCCCAGGGAGAGAGTTCACCCCCCCACTTT.

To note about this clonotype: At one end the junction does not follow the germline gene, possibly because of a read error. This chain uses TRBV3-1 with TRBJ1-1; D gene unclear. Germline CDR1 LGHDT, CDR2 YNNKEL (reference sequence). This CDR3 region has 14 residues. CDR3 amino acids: CASSQVMRVTGAFF. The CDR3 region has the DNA TGTGCCAGCAGCCAAGTAATGAGAGTGACTGGAGCTTTCTTT.

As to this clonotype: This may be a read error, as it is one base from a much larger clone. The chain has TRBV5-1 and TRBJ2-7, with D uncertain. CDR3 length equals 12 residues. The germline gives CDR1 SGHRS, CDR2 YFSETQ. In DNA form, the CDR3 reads TGCGCCAGCAGCATCTTCCCCTACGAGCGGTACTTC. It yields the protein CASSIFPYERYF.

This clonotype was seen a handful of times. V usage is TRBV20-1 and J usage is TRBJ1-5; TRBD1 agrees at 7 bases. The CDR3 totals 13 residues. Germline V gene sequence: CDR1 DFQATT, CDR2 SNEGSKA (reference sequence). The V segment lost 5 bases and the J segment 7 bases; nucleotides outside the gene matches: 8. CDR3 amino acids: CSAATGATQPQHF. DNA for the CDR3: TGCAGTGCTGCCACAGGGGCGACCCAGCCCCAGCATTTT.

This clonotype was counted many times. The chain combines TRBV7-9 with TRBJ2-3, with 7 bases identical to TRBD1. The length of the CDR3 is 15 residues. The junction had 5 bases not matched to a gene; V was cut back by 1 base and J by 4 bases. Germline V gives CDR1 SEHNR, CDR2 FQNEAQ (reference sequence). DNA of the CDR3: TGTGCCAGCAGCTTAGGAGGGGGCAACGCAGATACGCAGTATTTT. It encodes CASSLGGGNADTQYF. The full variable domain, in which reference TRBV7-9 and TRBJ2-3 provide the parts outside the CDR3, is DTGVSQNPRHKITKRGQNVTFRCDPISEHNRLYWYRQTLGQGPEFLTYFQNEAQLEKSRLLSDRFSAERPKGSFSTLEIQRTEQGDSAMYLCASSLGGGNADTQYFGPGTRLTVL.

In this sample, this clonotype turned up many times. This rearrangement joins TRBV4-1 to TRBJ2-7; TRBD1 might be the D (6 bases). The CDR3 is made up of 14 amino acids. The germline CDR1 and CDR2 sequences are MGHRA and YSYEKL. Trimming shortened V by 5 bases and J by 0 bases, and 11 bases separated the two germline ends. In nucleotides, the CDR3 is TGCGCCAGCAGCACCTTACAGGGCTCCTACGAGCAGTACTTC. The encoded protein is CASSTLQGSYEQYF.

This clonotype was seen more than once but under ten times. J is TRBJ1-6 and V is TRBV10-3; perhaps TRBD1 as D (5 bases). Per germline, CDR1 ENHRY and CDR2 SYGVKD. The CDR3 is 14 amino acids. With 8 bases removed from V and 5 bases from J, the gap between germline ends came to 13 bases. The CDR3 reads CAIRGETDNSPLHF. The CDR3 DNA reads TGTGCCATCCGAGGGGAGACAGATAATTCACCCCTCCACTTT.